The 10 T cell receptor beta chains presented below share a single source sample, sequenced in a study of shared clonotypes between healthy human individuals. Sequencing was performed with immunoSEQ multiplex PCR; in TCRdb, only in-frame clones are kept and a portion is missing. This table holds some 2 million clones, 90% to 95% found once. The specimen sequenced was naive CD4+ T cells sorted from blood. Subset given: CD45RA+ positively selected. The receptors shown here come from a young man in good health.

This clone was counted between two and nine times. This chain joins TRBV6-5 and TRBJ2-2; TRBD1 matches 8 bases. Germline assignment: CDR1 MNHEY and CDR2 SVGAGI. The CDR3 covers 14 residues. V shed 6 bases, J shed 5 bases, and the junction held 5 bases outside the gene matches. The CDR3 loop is CASSRTGKTGELFF. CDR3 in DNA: TGTGCCAGCAGCCGGACAGGGAAGACCGGGGAGCTGTTTTTT.

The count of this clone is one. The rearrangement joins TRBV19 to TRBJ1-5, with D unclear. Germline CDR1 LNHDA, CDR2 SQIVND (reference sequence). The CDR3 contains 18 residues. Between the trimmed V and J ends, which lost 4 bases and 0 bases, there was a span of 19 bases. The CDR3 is CASSTSPGRFYSNQPQHF. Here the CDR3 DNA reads TGTGCCAGTAGTACCTCCCCCGGACGGTTCTATAGCAATCAGCCCCAGCATTTT.

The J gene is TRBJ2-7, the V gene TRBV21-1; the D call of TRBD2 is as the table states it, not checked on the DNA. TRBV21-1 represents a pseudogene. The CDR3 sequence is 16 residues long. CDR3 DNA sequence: TGTGCCAGCAGCAAGGGCCGAGACTATTTCTCCTACGAGCAGTACTTC. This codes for CASSKGRDYFSYEQYF.

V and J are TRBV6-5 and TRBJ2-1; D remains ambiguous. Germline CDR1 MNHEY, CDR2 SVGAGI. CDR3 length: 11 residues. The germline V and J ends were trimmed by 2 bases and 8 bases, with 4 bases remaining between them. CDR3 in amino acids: CASSYDYEQFF. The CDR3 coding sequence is TGTGCCAGCAGTTACGATTATGAGCAGTTCTTC.

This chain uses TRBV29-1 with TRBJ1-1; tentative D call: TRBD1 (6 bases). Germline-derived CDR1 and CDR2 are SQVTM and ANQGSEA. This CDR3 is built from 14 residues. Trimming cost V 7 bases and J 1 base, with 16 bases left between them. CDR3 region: CSAVPGATNTEAFF. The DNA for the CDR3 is TGCAGCGCCGTCCCGGGGGCAACGAACACTGAAGCTTTCTTT.

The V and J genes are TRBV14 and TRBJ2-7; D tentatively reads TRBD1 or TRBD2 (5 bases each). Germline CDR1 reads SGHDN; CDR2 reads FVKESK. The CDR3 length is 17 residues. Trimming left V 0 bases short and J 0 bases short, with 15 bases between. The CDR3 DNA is TGTGCCAGCAGCCAAGAGGGTTGGGACCTGGGCTCCTACGAGCAGTACTTC. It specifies CASSQEGWDLGSYEQYF.

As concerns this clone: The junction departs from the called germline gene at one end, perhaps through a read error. CDR3 sequence reads: CASSPGVGLGPDTQYF. CDR3 DNA sequence: TGTGCTAGCAGCCCGGGAGTGGGGCTGGGGCCAGATACGCAGTATTTT. The chain employs TRBV7-7 and TRBJ2-3; D possibly corresponds to TRBD2 (6 bases). Looked up from germline, CDR1 is SSHAT and CDR2 is FNYEAQ (reference sequence). The CDR3 is 16 residues long.

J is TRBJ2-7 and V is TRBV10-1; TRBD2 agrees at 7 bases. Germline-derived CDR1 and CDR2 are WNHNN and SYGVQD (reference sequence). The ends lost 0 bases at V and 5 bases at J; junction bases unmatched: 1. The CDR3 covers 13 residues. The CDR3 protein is CASSESGGNEQYF. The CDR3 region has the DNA TGCGCCAGCAGTGAGTCGGGAGGGAACGAGCAGTACTTC.

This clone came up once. CDR3 sequence (DNA): TGTGCCAGCAGCTTACGGGGGGGCACAGATACGCAGTATTTT. Protein product: CASSLRGGTDTQYF. The rearrangement uses TRBV7-3 and TRBJ2-3, with 7 bases fitting TRBD2. The V segment lost 2 bases and the J segment 1 base; nucleotides outside the gene matches: 0. Germline V gene lookup returns CDR1 SGHTA and CDR2 FQGTGA. The CDR3 extends over 14 amino acids.

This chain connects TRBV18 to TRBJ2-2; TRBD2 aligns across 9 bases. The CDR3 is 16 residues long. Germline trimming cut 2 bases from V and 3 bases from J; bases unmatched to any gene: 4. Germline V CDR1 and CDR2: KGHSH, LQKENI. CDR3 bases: TGTGCCAGCTCACCAGTAGCGGGGGACCACACCGGGGAGCTGTTTTTT. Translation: CASSPVAGDHTGELFF.